This TCR beta chain derives from a study of T cell changes during pregnancy in multiple sclerosis. Some clones are missing from TCRdb's copy, which holds only in-frame ones; the method was immunoSEQ multiplex PCR. Here the sample spans about 24,000 clones, around 86% being singletons. The sample holds a few counts of this clone. It is unclear where the CDR3 begins or ends on the DNA, so no DNA is shown, and the CDR3 is as TCRdb lists it. The same CDR3 also results from other DNA sequences found in this sample. This specimen was CD8+ T cells from peripheral blood mononuclear cells, taken in the first trimester of pregnancy. The receptor was isolated from a female donor in good health, enrolled as a control in a pregnancy study.

CDR3 sequence: CASSSGQGNSPLHF. The chain links TRBV27 to TRBJ1-6; TRBD1 is the table's D call, not checked against the DNA. CDR1 is MNHEY, CDR2 SMNVEV, per germline (reference sequence). 14 amino acids form the CDR3, both terminal residues included.